The 9 T cell receptor beta chains in this list originate from one sample, sequenced in a study of blood T cell repertoires in COVID-19. The method was immunoSEQ multiplex PCR; TCRdb's version includes in-frame clones alone and lacks a portion of them. This table has 150,000 to 200,000 clones, 82% appearing once. The sample consisted of PBMCs or T cells enriched from blood (not recorded which). These receptors were collected from a man in his 60s who had recovered from COVID-19.

V usage is TRBV7-2 and J usage is TRBJ2-3, with 12 bases fitting TRBD2. The CDR3 sequence is 18 residues long. Germline V CDR1 and CDR2: SGHTA, FQGNSA. The ends lost 1 base at V and 6 bases at J; junction bases unmatched: 11. CDR3 loop: CASSLVRASGRAGDTQYF. In DNA, the CDR3 is TGTGCCAGCAGCTTAGTCCGGGCTAGCGGGAGGGCCGGGGATACGCAGTATTTT. Combining the CDR3 with reference TRBV7-2 and TRBJ2-3 gives the whole variable domain GAGVSQSPSNKVTEKGKDVELRCDPISGHTALYWYRQSLGQGLEFLIYFQGNSAPDKSGLPSDRFSAERTGGSVSTLTIQRTQQEDSAVYLCASSLVRASGRAGDTQYFGPGTRLTVL.

This clone has only a few counts. The chain recombines TRBV30 with TRBJ1-2; unclear D gene. CDR1 GTSNPN and CDR2 SVGIG come from the germline V gene (reference sequence). CDR3 length: 12 residues. V was pared by 5 bases and J by 4 bases, with 11 bases between. DNA for the CDR3: TGTGCCTGGGCGGGAGAGACCTATGGCTACACCTTC. Protein sequence: CAWAGETYGYTF.

V usage is TRBV27 and J usage is TRBJ2-7, with 7 bases that match TRBD1. CDR1 is MNHEY, CDR2 SMNVEV, per germline (reference sequence). The CDR3 spans 14 residues. V lost 1 base to trimming and J lost 7 bases; unmatched junction nucleotides: 7. The CDR3 is CASSLWTGTTEQYF. In DNA, the CDR3 is TGTGCCAGCAGTTTATGGACAGGAACGACGGAGCAGTACTTC.

The chain couples TRBV18 to TRBJ2-1; 9 bases are a match to TRBD1. This CDR3 comprises 15 residues. Germline assignment: CDR1 KGHSH and CDR2 LQKENI. The junction had 8 bases not matched to a gene; V was cut back by 6 bases and J by 5 bases. DNA for the CDR3: TGTGCCAGCTCCCCAGGACAGGGGAGTGACAATGAGCAGTTCTTC. Translation: CASSPGQGSDNEQFF.

This clone came up once. The chain recombines TRBV11-3 with TRBJ2-1, with TRBD2 matching over 8 bases. V lost 5 bases, J lost 1 base, and 7 bases stayed unmatched. This CDR3 has 16 amino acids. Germline-derived CDR1 and CDR2 are SGHNT and YENEEA. The CDR3 DNA follows: TGTGCCAGCAGCATCAAAAGCGGGAGTTCCTACAATGAGCAGTTCTTC. It yields the protein CASSIKSGSSYNEQFF.

This chain joins TRBV5-5 and TRBJ2-7; 10 bases line up with TRBD2. The V gene's germline CDR1 is SGHKS and CDR2 YYEKEE (reference sequence). This CDR3 is 12 amino acids long. Losses at the gene ends were 1 base for V and 11 bases for J; bases not matched to a gene: 3. The CDR3 sequence is CASSLTSGAEYF. The CDR3 region has the DNA TGTGCCAGCAGCTTGACTAGCGGGGCCGAGTACTTC.

The chain uses TRBV9 and TRBJ2-2; perhaps TRBD1 as D (6 bases). Trimming left V 4 bases short and J 0 bases short, with 13 bases between. The CDR3 covers 16 residues. Germline lookup yields CDR1 SGDLS and CDR2 YYNGEE. CDR3 amino acids: CASSPRTATNTGELFF. In nucleotides, the CDR3 is TGTGCCAGCAGCCCCCGGACAGCTACGAACACCGGGGAGCTGTTTTTT.

The chain employs TRBV7-3 and TRBJ2-2; no firm D call. The CDR3 covers 14 residues. The V gene's germline CDR1 is SGHTA and CDR2 FQGTGA. The V gene lost 7 bases and the J gene lost 0 bases, with 9 bases spanning the gap. CDR3 bases: TGTGCCAGCAATACGCCTACGAACACCGGGGAGCTGTTTTTT. It codes for CASNTPTNTGELFF.

In the case of this clone: Other DNA sequences in this sample translate to the same CDR3. The CDR3 here is CASSFLAGGETQYF. For the CDR3, the DNA is TGTGCCAGCAGCTTCCTAGCGGGGGGGGAGACCCAGTACTTC. This chain connects TRBV5-5 to TRBJ2-5; 12 nucleotides match TRBD2. CDR1 SGHKS and CDR2 YYEKEE come from the germline V gene (reference sequence). The length of the CDR3 is 14 residues. V lost 2 bases to trimming and J lost 5 bases; unmatched junction nucleotides: 1. The variable domain in full, completed from reference TRBV5-5 and TRBJ2-5, reads DAGVTQSPTHLIKTRGQQVTLRCSPISGHKSVSWYQQVLGQGPQFIFQYYEKEERGRGNFPDRFSARQFPNYSSELNVNALLLGDSALYLCASSFLAGGETQYFGPGTRLLVL.